The following is a T cell receptor (beta chain) sequence with its context. Its specificity is unknown. Primers: 60 Vbeta forward and 13 Jbeta reverse. Measured with immunoSEQ multiplex PCR; TCRdb has only the in-frame clones, and not every one. The sample lists tens of thousands of clones, less than 85% occurring once. The record originates from a study of cytomegalovirus exposure and HLA in healthy donors. Study findings and constraints: On later analysis, the bulk of CMV-associated TCR beta chains appeared to be HLA-restricted.

The V segment lost 4 bases and the J segment 12 bases; nucleotides outside the gene matches: 13. The CDR3 totals 15 residues. CDR1 and CDR2 from the germline V gene are SGDLS and YYNGEE. The sample was PBMCs. The chain combines TRBV9 with TRBJ2-7, with 13 bases aligning to TRBD2. The TCR originated in a woman aged 18-30 years in good health and CMV-seronegative. The CDR3 is CASSPSTSGRVTRYF. CDR3 nucleotide sequence: TGTGCCAGCAGCCCCTCAACTAGCGGGAGGGTCACGAGGTACTTC.